Following are 9 T cell receptor beta chains from one sample sequenced in a study of blood T cell repertoires in COVID-19. Some clones are missing from TCRdb's copy, which holds only in-frame ones; the method was immunoSEQ multiplex PCR. Here the sample spans 220,000 or so clones, approximately 84% being singletons. The sample consisted of peripheral blood. These TCRs come from a woman aged 80 or over with acute or convalescent COVID-19.

This clone has a handful of counts. V is TRBV5-1 and J is TRBJ2-3; TRBD2 matches 12 bases. CDR1 SGHRS and CDR2 YFSETQ come from the germline V gene. The CDR3 extends over 17 amino acids. V gave up 4 bases and J gave up 2 bases; unmatched junction bases: 8. The CDR3 sequence: CASSRRTSGTVTDTQYF. CDR3 in DNA: TGCGCCAGCAGCAGGCGGACTAGCGGGACGGTCACAGATACGCAGTATTTT.

This clone was seen once. The rearrangement joins TRBV3-1 (or the pseudogene TRBV3-2) to TRBJ1-3; D gene uncertain. Germline CDR1 reads LGHDT; CDR2 reads YNNKEL (reference sequence). The CDR3 spans 14 residues. The V end lost 4 bases, the J end lost 4 bases, and 11 bases lay between the germline ends. This CDR3 is CASSPHTGGNTIYF. The CDR3 nucleotides are TGTGCCAGCAGCCCACACACGGGAGGAAACACCATATATTTT.

The chain couples TRBV19 to TRBJ1-5, with TRBD1 matching 10 bases. Germline-derived CDR1 and CDR2 are LNHDA and SQIVND (reference sequence). This CDR3 spans 15 amino acids. V was pared by 7 bases and J by 4 bases, with 7 bases of the junction left unmatched. The CDR3 protein is CASNTPGQGNQPQHF. CDR3 nucleotide sequence: TGTGCCAGTAACACCCCGGGACAGGGGAATCAGCCCCAGCATTTT. The full variable domain, completed using reference TRBV19 and TRBJ1-5, is DGGITQSPKYLFRKEGQNVTLSCEQNLNHDAMYWYRQDPGQGLRLIYYSQIVNDFQKGDIAEGYSVSREKKESFPLTVTSAQKNPTAFYLCASNTPGQGNQPQHFGDGTRLSIL.

This chain links TRBV3-1 (or the pseudogene TRBV3-2) with TRBJ1-1, with TRBD1 as a possible D gene (5 bases). Germline CDR1 LGHDT, CDR2 YNNKEL (reference sequence). The CDR3 has 15 residues. Deletions cut 2 bases from V and 3 bases from J, with 13 bases between. The CDR3 DNA is TGTGCCAGCAGCCAAACCCCCGGACAAGACACTGAAGCTTTCTTT. It specifies CASSQTPGQDTEAFF.

The sample holds one count of this clone. The chain links TRBV5-1 to TRBJ2-3; 11 bases align to TRBD2. The junction had 7 bases not matched to a gene; V was cut back by 3 bases and J by 4 bases. Germline loops: CDR1 SGHRS, CDR2 YFSETQ. The CDR3 extends over 16 amino acids. The CDR3 DNA reads TGCGCCAGCAGCTGGGGTTCTAGCGGGGGGTCAGATACGCAGTATTTT. Amino acids: CASSWGSSGGSDTQYF.

This chain links TRBV27 with TRBJ1-2, with 8 bases identical to TRBD1. Germline V gene sequence: CDR1 MNHEY, CDR2 SMNVEV (reference sequence). CDR3 size: 13 residues. V lost 3 bases to trimming and J lost 6 bases; unmatched junction nucleotides: 3. CDR3 nucleotides: TGTGCCAGCAGTTTCAGGGGGCGTGATGGCTACACCTTC. It is translated as CASSFRGRDGYTF.

The chain is built from TRBV10-1 and TRBJ2-2, with 9 bases that match TRBD1. Germline-derived CDR1 and CDR2 are WNHNN and SYGVQD (reference sequence). Trimming cost V 7 bases and J 7 bases; bases outside gene matches: 10. The CDR3 consists of 15 residues. CDR3 DNA: TGCGCCAGCAAAGGACAGGGGTCTAGAAACGGGGAGCTGTTTTTT. Residues: CASKGQGSRNGELFF.

The chain links TRBV29-1 to TRBJ1-2, with D uncertain. Trimming removed 6 bases at V and 3 bases at J, with 17 bases between. The CDR3 loop spans 14 amino acids. The germline V gene has CDR1 SQVTM and CDR2 ANQGSEA. CDR3 sequence reads: CSVRRVGVDYGYTF. CDR3 sequence (DNA): TGCAGCGTCCGGCGCGTGGGAGTTGACTATGGCTACACCTTC.

The rearrangement joins TRBV19 to TRBJ1-2, with 7 bases identical to TRBD1. The CDR3 spans 15 residues. The germline V gene has CDR1 LNHDA and CDR2 SQIVND (reference sequence). J was trimmed by 3 bases and V by 7 bases; bases with no gene match: 11. The DNA of the CDR3 is TGTGCCAGTACACTAGACCGACAGGGCCACTATGGCTACACCTTC. Translating gives CASTLDRQGHYGYTF.